The clone carrying this TCR beta chain was seen repeatedly, ten times or more. Carried by each TCR cDNA molecule was a unique molecular identifier. TCRdb itself ran the 5' RACE reads through MiXCR, one entry per CDR3 protein. Here the sample spans over 2,500 distinct CDR3 sequences, 2.5% to 3.5% being singletons. The source of the sample is a study of spatial heterogeneity in lung cancer. As for the study in general: Alpha-chain sequences were detected in numbers that were consistently lower than beta-chain sequences. Mean representation of each unique TCR and UMI combination in the raw reads exceeded ten occurrences.

The CDR3 is made up of 14 amino acids. With V trimmed by 2 bases and J by 7 bases, 6 bases remained unmatched. Per the germline V gene, CDR1 is MNHEY and CDR2 is SVGAGI. As to time point: sample taken at primary tumor resection. Unsorted whole RNA from tumor, nontumor lung or frozen PBMC underwent sequencing. This receptor was taken from a male donor with early-stage non-small cell lung cancer. The material sequenced was normal lung tissue next to the tumor, taken at surgery. The rearrangement links TRBV6-5 to TRBJ1-2, with 8 bases matching TRBD1. CDR3 sequence (DNA): TGTGCCAGCAGTTACCAGGACAGGGTGTCTGGCTACACCTTC. Its protein product is CASSYQDRVSGYTF.